The sequence of this TCR beta chain was determined in a study of T cells in Graves' hyperthyroidism and ophthalmopathy. Amplification yielded TCR beta CDR3 regions, with RNA transcripts as the source. In the first-round RT-PCR of the TCR CDR3, the HTBI primer set was used. One entry per CDR3 protein results from TCRdb running MiXCR on the multiplex PCR reads. The top ten hold more than 10% of the sample, which has roughly 260,000 distinct CDR3 sequences, roughly 15% seen once. Broader study findings: In the blood, most expanded thyroid clonotypes above 0.001 appeared as well.

The V end was cut by 2 bases, the J end by 8 bases, with 22 bases between. Germline V gene lookup returns CDR1 DFQATT and CDR2 SNEGSKA (reference sequence). The CDR3 is 16 amino acids. In its sample, this clonotype was seen many times. Its specificity is unknown. Hyperthyroidism had been newly diagnosed in patients aged 18 to 65, and its duration was under 2 months. Patients having uncontrolled infection, another autoimmune disease, pregnancy or lactation were not included. PBMCs were sourced from roughly 9.7 ml fresh peripheral blood. The V gene is TRBV20-1, the J gene TRBJ1-5, with TRBD1 as a possible D gene (5 bases). Sequencing was done on a sample of blood. The origin of this receptor is a woman aged 35 to 49 with Graves' hyperthyroidism that later progressed to Graves' ophthalmopathy. This chain's CDR3 is CSARSRVFRGAEPQHF. DNA of the CDR3: TGCAGTGCTAGAAGTCGCGTGTTTAGGGGCGCGGAGCCCCAGCATTTT.